This T cell receptor beta chain was profiled in a study of OX40 agonist ivuxolimab in advanced cancers. This clone was recorded only once. Measured with immunoSEQ multiplex PCR; TCRdb has only the in-frame clones, and not every one. Here the sample spans roughly 56,000 clones, 75% to 85% being singletons. The CDR3 spans 10 residues. CDR1 is SQVTM, CDR2 ANQGSEA, per germline. The V gene lost 4 bases and the J gene lost 1 base, with 1 base spanning the gap. Blood sampling took place at baseline, cycle 4 day 1, and cycle 7 day 1. The TCR was taken from an adult with an advanced solid tumor such as melanoma, head and neck, liver or kidney cancer. The chain is built from TRBV29-1 and TRBJ2-5; D unclear. Sequencing was performed on CD4+ or CD8+ T cells sorted from blood, taken in a trial of the OX40 agonist ivuxolimab. The CDR3 is CSVAQETQYF. DNA of the CDR3: TGCAGCGTTGCCCAAGAGACCCAGTACTTC.